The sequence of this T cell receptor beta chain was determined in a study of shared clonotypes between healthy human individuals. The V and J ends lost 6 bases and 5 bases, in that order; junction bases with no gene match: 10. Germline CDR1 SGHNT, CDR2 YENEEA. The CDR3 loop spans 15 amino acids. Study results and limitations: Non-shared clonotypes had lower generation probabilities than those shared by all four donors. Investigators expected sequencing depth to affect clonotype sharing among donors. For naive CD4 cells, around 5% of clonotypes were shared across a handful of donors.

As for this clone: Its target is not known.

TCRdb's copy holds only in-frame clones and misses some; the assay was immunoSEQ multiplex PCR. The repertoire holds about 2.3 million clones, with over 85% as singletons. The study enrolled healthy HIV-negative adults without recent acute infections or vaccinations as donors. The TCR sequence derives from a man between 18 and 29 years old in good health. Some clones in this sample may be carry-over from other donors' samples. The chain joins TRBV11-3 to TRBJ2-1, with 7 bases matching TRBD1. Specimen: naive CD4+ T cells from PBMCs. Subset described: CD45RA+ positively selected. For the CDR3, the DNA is TGTGCCAGCAGTCCTGGACAGGCGAACAACAATGAGCAGTTCTTC. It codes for CASSPGQANNNEQFF.